This T cell receptor beta chain originates from a study of blood T cell repertoires in COVID-19. Generated by immunoSEQ multiplex PCR, the TCRdb table keeps only in-frame clones and is missing some. Counted here are approximately 180,000 clones, approximately 90% occurring once; the ten biggest clones make up 20% to 25%. The CDR3 is 11 amino acids. V was cut by 2 bases and J by 2 bases, with 4 bases left in between. CDR1 is SQVTM, CDR2 ANQGSEA, per germline. The J gene is TRBJ2-7, the V gene TRBV29-1; no reliable D call. Input material: peripheral blood. This sequence was found in a man between 60 and 75 years old with active or convalescent COVID-19. DNA of the CDR3: TGCAGCGTTGAAAGCGCCTACGAGCAGTACTTC. Its protein is CSVESAYEQYF.